These 8 T cell receptor beta chains were sequenced from one sample in a study of cytomegalovirus exposure and HLA in healthy donors. Use of 60 Vbeta and 13 Jbeta primers characterized the PCR. TCRdb's table, derived via immunoSEQ multiplex PCR, lists solely in-frame clones and lacks some. The table records over 150,000 clones, around 64% of them present only once. Sequences were obtained from PBMCs. All receptors derive from a woman between 25 and 40 years old in good health and CMV-seronegative.

This clone was seen a handful of times. The sample contains more than one DNA sequence encoding this CDR3. V gene TRBV18 combines with J gene TRBJ1-5, with 7 bases fitting TRBD1. The CDR3 sequence is 14 residues long. Germline V gene sequence: CDR1 KGHSH, CDR2 LQKENI. The V segment lost 3 bases and the J segment 5 bases; nucleotides outside the gene matches: 4. As DNA, the CDR3 is TGTGCCAGCTCACCTGTGCAGGGGGATCAGCCCCAGCATTTT. Its translation: CASSPVQGDQPQHF.

The gene calls are TRBV6-4 and TRBJ2-5; D may be TRBD2 (6 bases). Trimming removed 5 bases from V and 5 bases from J, with 27 bases in between. In germline, CDR1 is MRHNA, CDR2 SNTAGT. The CDR3 length is 18 residues. DNA for the CDR3: TGTGCCAGCAGTACAGAGTGTCTAGCGTCGACGGGGTGGGAGACCCAGTACTTC. Translation: CASSTECLASTGWETQYF.

A few counts support this clone. The chain links TRBV4-3 to TRBJ2-7; D not certain. With 0 bases removed from V and 4 bases from J, the gap between germline ends came to 7 bases. CDR1 and CDR2 from the germline V gene are LGHNA and YSLEER. The CDR3 runs to 13 residues. The CDR3 sequence: CASSQDGGYEQYF. CDR3 DNA: TGCGCCAGCAGCCAAGATGGCGGATACGAGCAGTACTTC.

The chain employs TRBV5-6 and TRBJ1-1, with D hard to call. V dropped 2 bases and J dropped 5 bases, with 7 bases sitting between them. The CDR3 totals 12 residues. CDR1 SGHDT and CDR2 YYEEEE come from the germline V gene. The CDR3 DNA reads TGTGCCAGCAGCTTCCCCAGAACTGAAGCTTTCTTT. It translates to CASSFPRTEAFF.

V gene TRBV5-1 combines with J gene TRBJ2-2; TRBD1 aligns across 9 bases. Germline V gene lookup returns CDR1 SGHRS and CDR2 YFSETQ. V dropped 2 bases and J dropped 5; count of bases not matched to a gene: 7. The CDR3 extends over 16 amino acids. CDR3 amino acids: CASSFMGTGRTGELFF. The CDR3 DNA reads as TGCGCCAGCAGCTTTATGGGGACAGGGAGAACCGGGGAGCTGTTTTTT.

The rearrangement uses TRBV5-1 and TRBJ1-6; D perhaps matches TRBD1 (6 bases). This CDR3 comprises 17 residues. Germline CDR1 is SGHRS and CDR2 is YFSETQ. The V and J ends lost 1 base and 10 bases respectively, with 21 bases between them. The CDR3: CASSLMPRGQRRSPLHF. In DNA form, the CDR3 reads TGCGCCAGCAGCTTGATGCCACGAGGACAGCGGCGGTCACCCCTCCACTTT.

The chain joins TRBV6-1 to TRBJ1-2, with D possibly being TRBD1 (6 bases). CDR3 size: 12 residues. V gave up 8 bases and J gave up 4 bases, with 11 bases separating them. From germline, CDR1 is MNHNS and CDR2 SASEGT. The CDR3 DNA is TGTGCCAGCGAAGACAGGCTCTATGGCTACACCTTC. Translated: CASEDRLYGYTF.

J is TRBJ1-2 and V is TRBV18, with a tentative D call TRBD1 (6 bases). The length of the CDR3 is 14 residues. Trimming stripped 5 bases from V and 8 bases from J, with 18 bases between. CDR1 KGHSH and CDR2 LQKENI come from the germline V gene. CDR3 sequence (DNA): TGTGCCAGCTCATGGACAGAACTCTCGGGGGGCTACACCTTC. Translated, it gives CASSWTELSGGYTF. The entire variable domain, with the rest obtained from reference TRBV18 and TRBJ1-2, is as follows: NAGVMQNPRHLVRRRGQEARLRCSPMKGHSHVYWYRQLPEEGLKFMVYLQKENIIDESGMPKERFSAEFPKEGPSILRIQQVVRGDSAAYFCASSWTELSGGYTFGSGTRLTVV.